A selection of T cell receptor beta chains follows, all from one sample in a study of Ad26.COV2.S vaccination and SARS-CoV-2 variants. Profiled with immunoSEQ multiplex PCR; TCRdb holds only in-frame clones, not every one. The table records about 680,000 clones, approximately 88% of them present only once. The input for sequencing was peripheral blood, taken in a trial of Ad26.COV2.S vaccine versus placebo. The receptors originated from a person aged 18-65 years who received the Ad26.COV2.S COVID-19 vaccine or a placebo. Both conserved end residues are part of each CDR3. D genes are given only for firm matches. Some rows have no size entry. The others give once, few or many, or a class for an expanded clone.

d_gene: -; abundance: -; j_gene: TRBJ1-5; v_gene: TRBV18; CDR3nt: TGTGCCAGCTCACAGGGGGGCAATCAGCCCCAGCATTTT; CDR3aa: CASSQGGNQPQHF
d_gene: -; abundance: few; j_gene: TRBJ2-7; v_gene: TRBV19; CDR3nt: TGTGCCAGTAAGGCCCCTGGGGCCGAGCAGTACTTC; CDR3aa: CASKAPGAEQYF
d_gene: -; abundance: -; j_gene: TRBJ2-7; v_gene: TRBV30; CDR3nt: TGTGCCTGGGGGGGACAAAATAACGAGCAGTACTTC; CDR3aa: CAWGGQNNEQYF
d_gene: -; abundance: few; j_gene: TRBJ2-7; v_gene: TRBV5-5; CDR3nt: TGTGCCAGCAGGGCCTCCGGGACACACTCCTACGAGCAGTACTTC; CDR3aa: CASRASGTHSYEQYF
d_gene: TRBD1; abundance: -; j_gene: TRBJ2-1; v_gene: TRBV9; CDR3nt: TGTGCCAGCAGCGCAGGGGGATCTGACAATGAGCAGTTCTTC; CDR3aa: CASSAGGSDNEQFF
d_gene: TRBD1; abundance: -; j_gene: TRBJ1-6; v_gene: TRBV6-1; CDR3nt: TGTGCCAGCAGTGACACAGGGGGCAGGCTGGATTCACCCCTCCACTTT; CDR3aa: CASSDTGGRLDSPLHF
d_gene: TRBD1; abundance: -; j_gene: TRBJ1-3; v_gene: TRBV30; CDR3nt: TGTGCCTGGAGGAAGACAGGGACTGGAAACACCATATATTTT; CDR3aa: CAWRKTGTGNTIYF
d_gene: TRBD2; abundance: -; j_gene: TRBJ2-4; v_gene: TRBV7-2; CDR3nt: TGTGCCAGCAGTTCCCTAGCGGGAGCCAAAAACATTCAGTACTTC; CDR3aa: CASSSLAGAKNIQYF
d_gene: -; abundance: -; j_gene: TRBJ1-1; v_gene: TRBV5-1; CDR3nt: TGCGCCAGCAGCGGAGGGACACAGAACACTGAAGCTTTCTTT; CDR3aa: CASSGGTQNTEAFF
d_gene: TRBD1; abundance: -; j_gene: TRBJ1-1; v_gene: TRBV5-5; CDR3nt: TGTGCCAGCAGCTTGGCCGGGGGACAGAATTTAAAGAACACTGAAGCTTTCTTT; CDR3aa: CASSLAGGQNLKNTEAFF
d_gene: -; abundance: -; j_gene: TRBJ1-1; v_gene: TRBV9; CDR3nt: TGTGCCAGCAGTGATGATCTGCCGGGCACTGAAGCTTTCTTT; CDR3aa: CASSDDLPGTEAFF
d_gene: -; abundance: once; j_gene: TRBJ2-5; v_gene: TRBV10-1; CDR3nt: TGCGCCAGCAGTGCAACCGGGCGTCAAGAGACCCAGTACTTC; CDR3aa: CASSATGRQETQYF
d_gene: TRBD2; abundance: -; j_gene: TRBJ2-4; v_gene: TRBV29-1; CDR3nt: TGCAGCGTTGCCAGGGCGGGAGGGCCGGAAAACATTCAGTACTTC; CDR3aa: CSVARAGGPENIQYF
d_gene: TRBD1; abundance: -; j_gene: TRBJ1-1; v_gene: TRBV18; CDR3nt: TGTGCCAGCTCACCCGGGACAGGGAGGGAAGCTTTCTTT; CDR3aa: CASSPGTGREAFF
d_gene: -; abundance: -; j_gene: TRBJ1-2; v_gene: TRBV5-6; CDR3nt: TGTGCCAGCAGCTCCTCCGGGCGGACAGCTAACTATGGCTACACCTTC; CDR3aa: CASSSSGRTANYGYTF
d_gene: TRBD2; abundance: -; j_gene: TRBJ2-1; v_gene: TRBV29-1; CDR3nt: TGCAGCCTGGTAGCGGGTTACAATGAGCAGTTCTTC; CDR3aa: CSLVAGYNEQFF
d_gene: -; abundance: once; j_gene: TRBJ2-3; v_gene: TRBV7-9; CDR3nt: TGTGCCAGCAGCTCACCAGTAGGGGGGGGCAGTAGAGATACGCAGTATTTT; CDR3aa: CASSSPVGGGSRDTQYF
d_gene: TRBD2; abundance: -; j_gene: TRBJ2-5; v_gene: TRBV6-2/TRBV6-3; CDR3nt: TGTGCCAGCAGTTATAGCGGGGTGGAGACCCAGTACTTC; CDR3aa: CASSYSGVETQYF